This TCR beta chain is from a study of blood T cell repertoires in COVID-19. Study overall: T cells, B-cell-depleted T cells, or PBMCs provided the cDNA or gDNA that served as material.

The CDR3 totals 13 residues. Germline loops: CDR1 MDHEN, CDR2 SYDVKM. Trimming shortened V by 6 bases and J by 4 bases, and 10 bases separated the two germline ends. The repertoire was sequenced with immunoSEQ multiplex PCR; TCRdb's copy has only in-frame clones and lacks some. The table shows 110,000 to 150,000 clones, with 81% occurring only once. This sequence was found in a human donor in a cohort sampled during active COVID-19. This sequence joins TRBV28 and TRBJ1-5; no clear D. The sequencing input was peripheral blood. The CDR3 protein is CASRKQPNQPQHF. The CDR3 DNA follows: TGTGCCAGCAGGAAACAGCCGAATCAGCCCCAGCATTTT.